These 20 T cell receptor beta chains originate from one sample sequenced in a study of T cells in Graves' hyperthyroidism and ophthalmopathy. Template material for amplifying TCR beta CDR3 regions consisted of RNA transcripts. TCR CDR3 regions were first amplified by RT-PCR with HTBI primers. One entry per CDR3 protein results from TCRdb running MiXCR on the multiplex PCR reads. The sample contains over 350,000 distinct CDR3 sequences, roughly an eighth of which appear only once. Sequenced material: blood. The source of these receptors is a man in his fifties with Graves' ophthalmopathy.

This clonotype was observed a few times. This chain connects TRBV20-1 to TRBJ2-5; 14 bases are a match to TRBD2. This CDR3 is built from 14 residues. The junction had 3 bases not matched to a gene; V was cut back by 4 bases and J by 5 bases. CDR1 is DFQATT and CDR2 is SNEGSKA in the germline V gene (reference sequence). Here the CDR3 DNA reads TGCAGTGCTAAGGGACTAGCGGGAGTGGAGACCCAGTACTTC. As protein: CSAKGLAGVETQYF.

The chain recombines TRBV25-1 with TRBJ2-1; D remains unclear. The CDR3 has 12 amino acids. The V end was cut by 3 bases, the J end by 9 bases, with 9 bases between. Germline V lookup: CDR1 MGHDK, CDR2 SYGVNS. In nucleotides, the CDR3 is TGTGCCAGCAGTGATGGGGTGGGTGAGCAGTTCTTC. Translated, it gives CASSDGVGEQFF.

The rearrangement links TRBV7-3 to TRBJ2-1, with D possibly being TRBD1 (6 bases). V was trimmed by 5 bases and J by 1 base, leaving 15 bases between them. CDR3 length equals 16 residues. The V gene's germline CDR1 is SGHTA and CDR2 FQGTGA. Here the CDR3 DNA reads TGTGCCAGCAGCCAATTTTCCGGGACATCCTACAATGAGCAGTTCTTC. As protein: CASSQFSGTSYNEQFF.

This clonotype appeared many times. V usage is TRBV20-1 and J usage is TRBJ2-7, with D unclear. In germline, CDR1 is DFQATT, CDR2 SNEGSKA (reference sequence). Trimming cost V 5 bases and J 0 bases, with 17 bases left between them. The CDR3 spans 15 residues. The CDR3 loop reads CSAGKPGRISYEQYF. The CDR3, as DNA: TGCAGTGCTGGAAAGCCGGGCAGGATCTCCTACGAGCAGTACTTC.

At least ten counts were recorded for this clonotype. The chain's CDR3 is CASSVDEDLTYEQYF. In nucleotides, the CDR3 is TGTGCCAGCAGCGTAGATGAGGACTTGACCTACGAGCAGTACTTC. V and J are TRBV9 and TRBJ2-7, with D perhaps TRBD2 (5 bases). Trimming removed 0 bases at V and 2 bases at J, with 12 bases between. The CDR3 totals 15 residues. CDR1 is SGDLS, CDR2 YYNGEE, per germline.

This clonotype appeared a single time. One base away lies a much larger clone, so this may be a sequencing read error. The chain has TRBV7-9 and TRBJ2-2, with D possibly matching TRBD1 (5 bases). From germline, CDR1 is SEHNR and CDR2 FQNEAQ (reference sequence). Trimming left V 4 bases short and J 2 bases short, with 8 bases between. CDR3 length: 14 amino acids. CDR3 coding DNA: TGTGCCAGCAGCTCAGACAGTAACACCGGGGAGCTGTTTTTT. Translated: CASSSDSNTGELFF.

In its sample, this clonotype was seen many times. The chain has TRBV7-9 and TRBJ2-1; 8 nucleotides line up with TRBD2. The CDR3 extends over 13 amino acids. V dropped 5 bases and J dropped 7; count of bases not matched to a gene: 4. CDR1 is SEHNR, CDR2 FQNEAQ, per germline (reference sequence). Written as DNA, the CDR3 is TGTGCCAGCAGCCAGCGGGGGACTAATGAGCAGTTCTTC. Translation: CASSQRGTNEQFF. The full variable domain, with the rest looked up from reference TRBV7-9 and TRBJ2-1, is DTGVSQNPRHKITKRGQNVTFRCDPISEHNRLYWYRQTLGQGPEFLTYFQNEAQLEKSRLLSDRFSAERPKGSFSTLEIQRTEQGDSAMYLCASSQRGTNEQFFGPGTRLTVL.

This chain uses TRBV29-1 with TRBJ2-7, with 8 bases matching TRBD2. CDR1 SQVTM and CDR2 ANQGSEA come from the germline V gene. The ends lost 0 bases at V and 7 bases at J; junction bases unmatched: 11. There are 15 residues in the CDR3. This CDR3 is CSVEDRGGGKGEQYF. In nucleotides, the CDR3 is TGCAGCGTTGAAGATCGGGGGGGGGGGAAAGGTGAGCAGTACTTC.

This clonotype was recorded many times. The CDR3 DNA is TGTGCCAGCTCACCTGACAGTACCTATGGCTACACCTTC. Its translation: CASSPDSTYGYTF. This chain connects TRBV18 to TRBJ1-2; a possible D gene is TRBD1 (5 bases). CDR1 and CDR2 (germline): KGHSH, LQKENI. V was shortened by 3 bases and J by 4 bases, with 9 bases between the two germline ends. The CDR3 is 13 residues long. Using reference TRBV18 and TRBJ1-2 for the parts outside the CDR3, the full variable domain is NAGVMQNPRHLVRRRGQEARLRCSPMKGHSHVYWYRQLPEEGLKFMVYLQKENIIDESGMPKERFSAEFPKEGPSILRIQQVVRGDSAAYFCASSPDSTYGYTFGSGTRLTVV.

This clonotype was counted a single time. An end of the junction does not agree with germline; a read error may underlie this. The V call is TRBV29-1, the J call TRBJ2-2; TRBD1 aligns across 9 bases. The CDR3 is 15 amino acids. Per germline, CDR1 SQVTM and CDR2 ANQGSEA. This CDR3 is CGVEGTGLNTGELFF. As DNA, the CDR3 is TGCGGCGTTGAAGGGACAGGGCTTAACACCGGGGAGCTGTTTTTT.

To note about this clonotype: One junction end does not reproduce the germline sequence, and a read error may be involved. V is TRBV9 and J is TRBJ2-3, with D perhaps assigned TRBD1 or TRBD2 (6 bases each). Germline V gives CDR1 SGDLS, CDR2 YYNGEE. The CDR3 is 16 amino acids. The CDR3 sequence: CASSPSGVTSTDAQYF. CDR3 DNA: TGTGCCAGCAGCCCCTCAGGGGTCACTAGCACAGATGCGCAGTATTTT.

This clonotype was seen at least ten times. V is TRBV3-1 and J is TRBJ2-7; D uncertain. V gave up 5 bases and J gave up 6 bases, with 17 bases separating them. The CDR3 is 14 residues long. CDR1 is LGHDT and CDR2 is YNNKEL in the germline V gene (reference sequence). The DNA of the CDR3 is TGTGCCAGCAGCTCAGAGTGGCTTCTCCCCGAGCAGTACTTC. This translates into CASSSEWLLPEQYF.

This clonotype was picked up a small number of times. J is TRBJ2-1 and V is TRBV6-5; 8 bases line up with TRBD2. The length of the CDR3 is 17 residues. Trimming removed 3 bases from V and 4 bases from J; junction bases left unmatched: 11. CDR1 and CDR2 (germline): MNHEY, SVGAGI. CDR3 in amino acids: CASSYLLAERFYNEQFF. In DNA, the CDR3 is TGTGCCAGCAGTTATTTACTAGCGGAGAGATTTTACAATGAGCAGTTCTTC.

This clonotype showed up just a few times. The CDR3 sequence is CASSFTPSGEQFF. The CDR3, as DNA: TGTGCCAGCAGTTTTACGCCATCGGGTGAGCAGTTCTTC. V usage is TRBV27 and J usage is TRBJ2-1; D is ambiguous. Trimming stripped 3 bases from V and 9 bases from J, with 12 bases between. CDR3 length equals 13 residues. Germline CDR1 reads MNHEY; CDR2 reads SMNVEV (reference sequence).

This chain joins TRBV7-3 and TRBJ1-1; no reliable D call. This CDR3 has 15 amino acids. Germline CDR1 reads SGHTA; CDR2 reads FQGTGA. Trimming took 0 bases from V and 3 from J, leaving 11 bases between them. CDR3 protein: CASSLTGRGDTEAFF. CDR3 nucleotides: TGTGCCAGCAGCTTAACCGGCAGAGGCGACACTGAAGCTTTCTTT.

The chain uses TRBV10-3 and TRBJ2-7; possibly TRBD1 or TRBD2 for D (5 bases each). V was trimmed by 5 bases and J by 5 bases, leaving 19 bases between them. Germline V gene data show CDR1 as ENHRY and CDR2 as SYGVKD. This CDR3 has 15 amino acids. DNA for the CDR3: TGTGCCATCAGTCGGACTTTGGGCAGGGCCCACGAGCAGTACTTC. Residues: CAISRTLGRAHEQYF.

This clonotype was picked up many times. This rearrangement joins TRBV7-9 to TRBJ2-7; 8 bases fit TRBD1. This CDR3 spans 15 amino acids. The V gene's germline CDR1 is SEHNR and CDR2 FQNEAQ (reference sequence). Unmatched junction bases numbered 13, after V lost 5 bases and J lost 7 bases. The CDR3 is CASSPEGQASREQYF. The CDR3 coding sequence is TGTGCCAGCAGCCCGGAGGGACAGGCCTCTCGGGAGCAGTACTTC.

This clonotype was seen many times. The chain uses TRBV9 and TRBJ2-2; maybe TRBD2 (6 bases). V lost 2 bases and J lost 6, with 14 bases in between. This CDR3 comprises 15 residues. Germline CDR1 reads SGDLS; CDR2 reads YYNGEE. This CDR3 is CASSVGGKIAGELFF. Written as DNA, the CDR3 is TGTGCCAGCAGCGTTGGCGGGAAGATCGCCGGGGAGCTGTTTTTT.

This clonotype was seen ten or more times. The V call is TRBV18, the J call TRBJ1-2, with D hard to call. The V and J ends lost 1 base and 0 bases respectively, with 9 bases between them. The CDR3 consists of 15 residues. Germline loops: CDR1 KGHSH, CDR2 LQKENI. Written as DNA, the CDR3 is TGTGCCAGCTCACCACAAGGACTTACTAACTATGGCTACACCTTC. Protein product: CASSPQGLTNYGYTF.

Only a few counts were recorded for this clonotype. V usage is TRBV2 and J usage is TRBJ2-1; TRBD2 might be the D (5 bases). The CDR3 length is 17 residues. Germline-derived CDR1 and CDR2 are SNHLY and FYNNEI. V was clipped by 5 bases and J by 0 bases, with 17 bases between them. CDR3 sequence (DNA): TGTGCCAGCAGTCTGAGGACTTCCCCCTCCTCCTACAATGAGCAGTTCTTC. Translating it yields CASSLRTSPSSYNEQFF.